These T cell receptor beta chains were read from a single sample in a study of blood T cell repertoires in COVID-19. The table came from immunoSEQ multiplex PCR; TCRdb's copy has only in-frame clones and leaves some out. The table has more than 300,000 clones, around 91% seen once; the top ten hold around 3.5%. The specimen was peripheral blood. These receptor sequences come from a woman between 18 and 30 years old who had recovered from COVID-19. Both conserved end residues are part of each CDR3. A D gene is named only where the DNA matches it firmly. The listing skips clone size in some rows; elsewhere it reads once, few, many or a size class.

V	D	size	length	J	CDR3	DNA
TRBV11-3	TRBD2	-	16	TRBJ2-3	CASGPGIAGGADTQYF	TGTGCCAGCGGCCCGGGGATAGCGGGAGGAGCAGATACGCAGTATTTT
TRBV21-1	-	-	13	TRBJ1-2	CASSGETSYGYTF	TGTGCCAGCAGCGGAGAAACGTCCTATGGCTACACCTTC
TRBV9	TRBD2	-	16	TRBJ2-1	CASSEHGTSAVDEQFF	TGTGCCAGCAGCGAACACGGGACTAGCGCTGTCGATGAGCAGTTCTTC
TRBV6-5	-	once	14	TRBJ1-1	CASSRIQGGTEAFF	TGTGCCAGCAGTAGAATACAGGGTGGAACTGAAGCTTTCTTT
TRBV6-5	-	-	15	TRBJ1-3	CASSYSPGSGNTIYF	TGTGCCAGCAGTTACTCTCCGGGTTCGGGAAACACCATATATTTT
TRBV11-2	TRBD2	-	16	TRBJ2-1	CASSLVSGRSYNEQFF	TGTGCCAGCAGCTTAGTTAGCGGGAGGTCTTACAATGAGCAGTTCTTC
TRBV7-9	TRBD2	-	14	TRBJ2-2	CASSRGLRTGELFF	TGTGCCAGCAGCCGGGGACTACGCACCGGGGAGCTGTTTTTT
TRBV18	-	-	14	TRBJ1-1	CASSPRGVNTEAFF	TGTGCCAGCTCACCACGGGGGGTGAACACTGAAGCTTTCTTT
TRBV28	-	-	15	TRBJ1-2	CASSLKHRDTYGYTF	TGTGCCAGCAGTCTTAAACATCGGGACACCTATGGCTACACCTTC
TRBV2	-	-	13	TRBJ1-2	CASSEGFQVRYTF	TGTGCCAGCAGTGAAGGATTCCAGGTTCGCTACACCTTC
TRBV5-1	-	once	16	TRBJ2-3	CASSLKQLIGTDTQYF	TGCGCCAGCAGCTTGAAACAGCTCATAGGCACAGATACGCAGTATTTT
TRBV5-1	TRBD1	once	14	TRBJ1-2	CASSPQGAAGGYTF	TGCGCCAGCAGCCCACAGGGGGCAGCGGGTGGCTACACCTTC
TRBV20-1	-	once	11	TRBJ2-5	CSGGLGETQYF	TGCAGTGGAGGTCTAGGAGAGACCCAGTACTTC
TRBV19	TRBD2	-	14	TRBJ2-3	CASKGLAVTDTQYF	TGTGCCAGTAAGGGACTAGCGGTCACAGATACGCAGTATTTT
TRBV4-3	-	-	13	TRBJ2-3	CASSQDPGDTQYF	TGCGCCAGCAGCCAAGATCCGGGGGATACGCAGTATTTT
TRBV14	TRBD2	-	21	TRBJ2-5	CASSQDRLPVAGGLVWETQYF	TGTGCCAGCAGCCAAGATCGATTGCCAGTAGCGGGAGGGCTGGTTTGGGAGACCCAGTACTTC
TRBV14	TRBD2	-	15	TRBJ2-1	CASSPLAGAGNEQFF	TGTGCCAGCAGCCCCCTAGCGGGAGCCGGGAATGAGCAGTTCTTC
TRBV27	TRBD2	-	15	TRBJ2-2	CASSPQLAGDGELFF	TGTGCCAGCAGCCCCCAACTAGCGGGAGACGGGGAGCTGTTTTTT
TRBV12-3/TRBV12-4	-	-	13	TRBJ1-3	CASSLRGENTIYF	TGTGCCAGCAGTTTAAGGGGCGAAAACACCATATATTTT
TRBV5-8	-	few	12	TRBJ2-2	CASSHYSGELFF	TGTGCCAGCAGCCACTACTCCGGGGAGCTGTTTTTT
TRBV29-1	TRBD1	once	14	TRBJ2-1	CSVDGDSSYNEQFF	TGCAGCGTTGATGGGGACAGCTCCTACAATGAGCAGTTCTTC
TRBV11-2	-	-	11	TRBJ1-1	CASSWSSEAFF	TGTGCCAGCAGCTGGTCCAGTGAAGCTTTCTTT
TRBV29-1	TRBD2	-	14	TRBJ2-1	CSVIRTSGNNEQFF	TGCAGCGTGATTCGGACTAGCGGCAACAATGAGCAGTTCTTC
TRBV10-2	TRBD2	few	14	TRBJ2-1	CASSDSGSGAEQFF	TGCGCCAGCAGTGATAGCGGGAGTGGAGCTGAGCAGTTCTTC
TRBV11-2	-	-	16	TRBJ2-5	CASSLQGLLGQETQYF	TGTGCCAGCAGCCTACAAGGGCTACTAGGACAAGAGACCCAGTACTTC